This T cell receptor (beta chain) was recorded in a study of blood T cells in healthy people across ages. Notes on the study in general: Observed TCR beta diversity per million T cells went down as age went up. This fall followed a roughly linear course with age.

It was with a sample-barcoded 5' primer and a J-beta primer mix that a second PCR of roughly 6 to 12 cycles was run. TCRdb passed the 5' RACE reads through MiXCR, listing each CDR3 protein once. This sample has some 940,000 distinct CDR3 sequences; under 35% occur once, and the top ten carry 10%. CDR3 length: 14 residues. Per germline, CDR1 SGHTA and CDR2 FQGNSA. V lost 5 bases and J lost 1, with 11 bases in between. This clonotype was seen many times. Its antigen remains unknown. The same sample was also studied in work on T cells of mothers and their children. That source notes: Pairs that are related and pairs that are unrelated have TCR recombination output shaped similarly by thymic selection. Slightly, though not significantly, more overlap was seen in related than in unrelated mother-child pairs.

The genes are TRBV7-2 and TRBJ2-5; possible D gene TRBD2, 6 bases. This TCR came from a woman between 40 and 55 years old in good health. Sequenced sample: blood. The CDR3 reads CASSPSGFQETQYF. CDR3 DNA sequence: TGTGCCAGCAGCCCCAGCGGGTTCCAAGAGACCCAGTACTTC.